This passage covers 7 T cell receptor beta chains from one sample sequenced in a study of molecular identifiers for immune sequencing clone quantification. Using its own MiXCR run on the PCR reads, TCRdb lists one record per CDR3 protein. Of 62,000 or so distinct CDR3 sequences in the sample, 15% to 20% were seen once. The sequenced sample consisted of naive CD8+ T cells from blood, with Jurkat cell RNA spiked in. Subset specified: FACS-sorted CD8+CD4-CCR7+CD45RA+ naive T cells. These receptors were obtained from a human donor in good health. Some libraries in this study had Jurkat cell RNA spiked in.

As to this clonotype: A much larger clone differs from this one at a single base, so this may be a read error. J is TRBJ1-1 and V is TRBV11-3; the D gene is possibly TRBD1 (6 bases). The CDR3 extends over 15 amino acids. Germline V gives CDR1 SGHNT, CDR2 YENEEA. As DNA, the CDR3 is TGTGCCGGCAGCTTATTAGCGAGGACAGACACTGAAGCTTTCTTT. Protein product: CAGSLLARTDTEAFF.

This clonotype was recorded at least ten times. The chain employs TRBV7-9 and TRBJ1-3, with a tentative D call TRBD1 (6 bases). Trimming removed 5 bases at V and 0 bases at J, with 14 bases between. CDR3 size: 16 residues. Germline V gene data show CDR1 as SEHNR and CDR2 as FQNEAQ (reference sequence). The CDR3 region has the DNA TGTGCCAGCAGCCCGGACAGCCTTAGCTCTGGAAACACCATATATTTT. Protein sequence: CASSPDSLSSGNTIYF.

This clonotype appeared many times. The CDR3: CSARIPEVGADEQFF. The DNA for the CDR3 is TGCAGTGCTAGAATCCCCGAAGTGGGGGCGGATGAGCAGTTCTTC. This rearrangement joins TRBV20-1 to TRBJ2-1, with D possibly TRBD1 on 6 matching bases. V was clipped by 2 bases and J by 8 bases, with 19 bases between them. This CDR3 has 15 residues. Germline CDR1 is DFQATT and CDR2 is SNEGSKA (reference sequence).

This clonotype has more than one count but fewer than ten. The rearrangement uses TRBV6-6 and TRBJ2-1, with D perhaps TRBD1 or TRBD2 (5 bases each). Trimming shortened V by 5 bases and J by 4 bases, and 24 bases separated the two germline ends. CDR1 and CDR2 from the germline V gene are MNHNY and SVGAGI (reference sequence). This CDR3 comprises 18 residues. For the CDR3, the DNA is TGTGCCAGCAGTGACTATTTTGACGTGTCAGGGTTATACAATGAGCAGTTCTTC. This codes for CASSDYFDVSGLYNEQFF.

With respect to this clonotype: A read error is possible here, since a much larger clone lies one base away. The genes are TRBV7-8 and TRBJ2-6, with D possibly matching TRBD1 (5 bases). The CDR3 runs 14 residues. The germline V gene has CDR1 SGHVS and CDR2 FQNEAQ. CDR3 protein: CASSLLHGANVLAF. The CDR3 DNA is TGTGCCAGCAGCTTATTACATGGGGCCAACGTCCTGGCTTTC.

This clonotype was recorded a few times. As DNA, the CDR3 is TGTGCCAGCAGTTACGGCGGACATGTCTCCTACGAGCAGTACTTC. This gives the protein CASSYGGHVSYEQYF. This sequence joins TRBV6-5 and TRBJ2-7, with a possible D match to TRBD1 (5 bases). Trimming took 2 bases from V and 0 from J, leaving 11 bases between them. In germline, CDR1 is MNHEY, CDR2 SVGAGI. The length of the CDR3 is 15 residues.

Concerning this clonotype: Germline and junction disagree at one end, which may indicate a read error. The chain joins TRBV7-9 to TRBJ2-1; D unresolved. Germline CDR1 and CDR2: SEHNR and FQNEAQ (reference sequence). This CDR3 is 15 amino acids long. CDR3 in amino acids: CASRPVTNSDYDQFF. CDR3 in DNA: TGTGCCAGCAGGCCCGTGACCAACTCGGATTATGATCAGTTCTTC.